This record concerns one TCR beta chain sequence. Its antigen is not identified. In TCRdb, the 5' RACE reads were re-called with MiXCR into one record per CDR3 protein. The profile shows roughly 1.6 million distinct CDR3 sequences, around a third of them singletons. The record originates from a study of identical twins. Study observations and caveats: Sharing of beta out-of-frame sequences by twins showed a weaker excess. Invariant MAIT and iNKT cells are populations that could partly confound zero-insertion analyses. Within cord blood, abundant beta clonotypes carried fewer insertions, but memory repertoires showed no such trend. For out-of-frame alpha sequences shared by twins, low generation probability was in excess.

The material sequenced was cord blood. This sequence was found in a newborn girl in good health.

The CDR3 DNA reads as TGTGCCAGCAGCCTACTTAGCGGGGTCCAGTTCTTC. Protein sequence: CASSLLSGVQFF. This chain connects TRBV11-2 to TRBJ2-1, with 8 bases lining up with TRBD2. V lost 5 bases to trimming and J lost 13 bases; unmatched junction nucleotides: 7. Germline CDR1 and CDR2: SGHAT and FQNNGV. The CDR3 contains 12 residues.